These 20 T cell receptor beta chains were all obtained from the same sample, sequenced in a study of a mutant IDH1 vaccine in newly diagnosed glioma (TCRdb year 2021). The time point label, read with the paper, signifies: baseline, week 1 (first vaccination visit). The treatment or condition label for this specimen denotes: pre-vaccination baseline after standard-of-care therapy. Receptor amplification or capture employed the immunoSEQ multiplex PCR assay. TCRdb obtained this table from immuneACCESS and retained in-frame rearrangements with V and J assigned. These tables miss some clones; where compared with another copy, unresolved V genes account for less than half of the shortfall, and the remainder is unexplained. This sample has roughly 70,000 clones in its table, and about 86% of those were observed once. The ten largest clones capture approximately 2.6% of the sample. This specimen was PBMCs, taken from a glioma patient treated with radiotherapy, temozolomide or both. The receptors were sampled from a man younger than 40 with glioma.

The chain combines TRBV13 with TRBJ2-2, with a possible D match to TRBD2 (5 bases). The germline V gene encodes CDR1 PRHDT and CDR2 FYEKMQ (reference sequence). V shed 5 bases and J shed 2 bases, with 9 bases lying between them. The CDR3 spans 14 residues. The DNA of the CDR3 is TGTGCCAGCAGCCCCTCTAGCAACACCGGGGAGCTGTTTTTT. This codes for CASSPSSNTGELFF.

The rearrangement uses TRBV2 and TRBJ2-2; 7 bases are shared with TRBD1. This CDR3 has 15 amino acids. The germline gives CDR1 SNHLY, CDR2 FYNNEI. Trimming removed 6 bases from V and 6 bases from J; junction bases left unmatched: 10. The CDR3 DNA sequence: TGTGCCAGCAGGCCCCAAGGACAGGTAGCCGGGGAGCTGTTTTTT. It is translated as CASRPQGQVAGELFF.

For this clone: The junction departs from the called germline gene at one end, perhaps through a read error. V is TRBV6-6 and J is TRBJ1-1; the D gene is possibly TRBD1 (5 bases). This CDR3 contains 16 residues. CDR1 MNHNY and CDR2 SVGAGI come from the germline V gene (reference sequence). CDR3 in DNA: TGTGCCAACAGTCCCCGATCCACGGGTGGGGGCACTGAAGCTTTCTTT. This gives the protein CANSPRSTGGGTEAFF.

The chain carries TRBV30 and TRBJ1-3; tentatively, D is TRBD1 (5 bases). CDR1 and CDR2 from the germline V gene are GTSNPN and SVGIG (reference sequence). V lost 8 bases to trimming and J lost 2 bases, with 19 bases between them. The CDR3 extends over 15 amino acids. The DNA of the CDR3 is TGTGCCCAAACCCTGGCGGGGGTGGCTGGAAACACCATATATTTT. As protein: CAQTLAGVAGNTIYF.

A single count supports this clone. The chain employs TRBV6-6 and TRBJ2-3; 13 bases map to TRBD2. The germline V gene encodes CDR1 MNHNY and CDR2 SVGAGI (reference sequence). The V segment lost 5 bases and the J segment 2 bases; nucleotides outside the gene matches: 4. The CDR3 is 16 residues long. The CDR3 reads CASSKTSGGATDTQYF. CDR3 sequence (DNA): TGTGCCAGCAGTAAAACTAGCGGGGGGGCCACAGATACGCAGTATTTT.

The V call is TRBV5-5, the J call TRBJ2-3, with 10 bases aligning to TRBD2. The CDR3 runs to 15 residues. Germline CDR1 SGHKS, CDR2 YYEKEE (reference sequence). V trimming: 2 bases; J trimming: 0 bases; junction bases outside the gene matches: 0. The CDR3, as DNA: TGTGCCAGCAGCTTTAGCGGGGGGAGCACAGATACGCAGTATTTT. Protein: CASSFSGGSTDTQYF.

The chain links TRBV5-6 to TRBJ2-7; no definite D call. This CDR3 has 13 residues. Looked up from germline, CDR1 is SGHDT and CDR2 is YYEEEE. Trimming removed 0 bases from V and 2 bases from J, with 6 bases in between. The DNA of the CDR3 is TGTGCCAGCAGCTTGGAGTTTGCCTACGAGCAGTACTTC. Translated: CASSLEFAYEQYF. Full variable domain (outside the CDR3, taken from reference TRBV5-6 and TRBJ2-7): DAGVTQSPTHLIKTRGQQVTLRCSPKSGHDTVSWYQQALGQGPQFIFQYYEEEERQRGNFPDRFSGHQFPNYSSELNVNALLLGDSALYLCASSLEFAYEQYFGPGTRLTVT.

CDR3 DNA: TGTGCCAGCAGTTTATGGCAGGGGGCGACTGAAGCTTTCTTT. This gives the protein CASSLWQGATEAFF. J is TRBJ1-1 and V is TRBV27, with 8 bases fitting TRBD1. This CDR3 comprises 14 residues. Germline lookup yields CDR1 MNHEY and CDR2 SMNVEV (reference sequence). Trimming cost V 1 base and J 5 bases; bases outside gene matches: 3.

The J gene is TRBJ2-3, the V gene TRBV4-1, with D unclear. This CDR3 is 14 amino acids long. Germline CDR1 and CDR2: MGHRA and YSYEKL. V lost 0 bases to trimming and J lost 4 bases, with 8 bases between them. The CDR3 spells CASSQEELADTQYF. CDR3 nucleotide sequence: TGCGCCAGCAGCCAAGAAGAGCTAGCAGATACGCAGTATTTT.

The V call is TRBV5-1, the J call TRBJ2-1; D is possibly TRBD1 (5 bases). V lost 0 bases and J lost 1, with 8 bases in between. Per the germline V gene, CDR1 is SGHRS and CDR2 is YFSETQ. The CDR3 is 15 amino acids. The DNA for the CDR3 is TGCGCCAGCAGCTTGGCCAGGGTATCCTACAATGAGCAGTTCTTC. Its translation: CASSLARVSYNEQFF.

The chain combines TRBV10-2 with TRBJ1-2; unclear D gene. Germline-derived CDR1 and CDR2 are WSHSY and SAAADI. CDR3 size: 14 residues. V dropped 6 bases and J dropped 0 bases, with 11 bases sitting between them. Here the CDR3 DNA reads TGCGCCAGCAGAGAGGGTACCGCTAACTATGGCTACACCTTC. Its protein is CASREGTANYGYTF.

This clone was seen a few times. V and J are TRBV18 and TRBJ2-7, with 7 bases that match TRBD1. The J segment lost 8 bases and the V segment lost 3 bases, leaving 7 bases of the junction unmatched. Germline CDR1 KGHSH, CDR2 LQKENI. CDR3 size: 13 residues. CDR3 nucleotide sequence: TGTGCCAGCTCACCCGCGACAGGGAAACAGCAGTACTTC. Translation: CASSPATGKQQYF.

The rearrangement links TRBV11-2 to TRBJ1-4, with a possible D match to TRBD1 (5 bases). V was cut by 0 bases and J by 8 bases, with 10 bases left in between. In germline, CDR1 is SGHAT, CDR2 FQNNGV. The CDR3 covers 14 residues. The CDR3 loop is CASSLEGVGEKLFF. CDR3 DNA: TGTGCCAGCAGCTTAGAAGGGGTGGGGGAAAAACTGTTTTTT. The variable domain in full, completed from reference TRBV11-2 and TRBJ1-4, reads EAGVAQSPRYKIIEKRQSVAFWCNPISGHATLYWYQQILGQGPKLLIQFQNNGVVDDSQLPKDRFSAERLKGVDSTLKIQPAKLEDSAVYLCASSLEGVGEKLFFGSGTQLSVL.

V is TRBV7-2 and J is TRBJ1-5, with D uncertain. Germline V gene lookup returns CDR1 SGHTA and CDR2 FQGNSA. The CDR3 extends over 15 amino acids. Between the trimmed V and J ends, which lost 4 bases and 0 bases, there was a span of 10 bases. The DNA for the CDR3 is TGTGCCAGCAGCTCCTCACTTTATAGCAATCAGCCCCAGCATTTT. Its translation: CASSSSLYSNQPQHF. Complete variable domain (other parts from reference TRBV7-2 and TRBJ1-5): GAGVSQSPSNKVTEKGKDVELRCDPISGHTALYWYRQSLGQGLEFLIYFQGNSAPDKSGLPSDRFSAERTGGSVSTLTIQRTQQEDSAVYLCASSSSLYSNQPQHFGDGTRLSIL.

This chain uses TRBV21-1 with TRBJ2-7; the listed D gene, TRBD2, was not tested against the DNA. TRBV21-1 is reported as a pseudogene. The CDR3 length is 16 residues. CDR3 coding DNA: TGTGCCAGCAGCGGATTAGCGGGGGACCGTTCCTACGAGCAGTACTTC. It codes for CASSGLAGDRSYEQYF.

The rearrangement links TRBV7-9 to TRBJ2-7; perhaps TRBD1 as D (7 bases). Trimming removed 3 bases from V and 3 bases from J, with 21 bases in between. This CDR3 comprises 17 residues. CDR1 and CDR2 from the germline V gene are SEHNR and FQNEAQ (reference sequence). The CDR3 reads CASSFTRQGGQNYEQYF. In DNA, the CDR3 is TGTGCCAGCAGCTTCACCCGACAGGGAGGACAAAACTACGAGCAGTACTTC.

The rearrangement uses TRBV5-1 and TRBJ1-4, with TRBD1 matching over 8 bases. This CDR3 has 14 residues. The V gene end was trimmed by 4 bases and the J gene end by 4 bases; junction bases not matched to a gene: 3. Germline V CDR1 and CDR2: SGHRS, YFSETQ. CDR3 region: CASSADRGNEKLFF. The CDR3 nucleotides are TGCGCCAGCAGCGCCGACAGGGGTAATGAAAAACTGTTTTTT. Full variable domain (missing parts from reference TRBV5-1 and TRBJ1-4): KAGVTQTPRYLIKTRGQQVTLSCSPISGHRSVSWYQQTPGQGLQFLFEYFSETQRNKGNFPGRFSGRQFSNSRSEMNVSTLELGDSALYLCASSADRGNEKLFFGSGTQLSVL.

Only one count was recorded for this clone. The genes are TRBV5-1 and TRBJ1-2; 8 bases line up with TRBD1. With 0 bases clipped from V and 2 bases from J, the junction kept 6 bases outside the gene matches. Germline CDR1 reads SGHRS; CDR2 reads YFSETQ. The CDR3 length is 16 residues. CDR3 protein: CASSLDPGGLNYGYTF. The CDR3 DNA reads TGCGCCAGCAGCTTGGACCCAGGGGGCTTAAACTATGGCTACACCTTC.

This chain uses TRBV4-1 with TRBJ2-1; 10 nucleotides match TRBD2. Germline V CDR1 and CDR2: MGHRA, YSYEKL. The ends lost 2 bases at V and 6 bases at J; junction bases unmatched: 10. The CDR3 runs to 17 residues. DNA of the CDR3: TGCGCCAGCAGCCAACCGACTAGCGGGCTCCTCTCCAATGAGCAGTTCTTC. Its translation: CASSQPTSGLLSNEQFF.

This chain uses TRBV6-6 with TRBJ1-1; D is undetermined. In germline, CDR1 is MNHNY, CDR2 SVGAGI (reference sequence). This CDR3 comprises 13 residues. V was trimmed by 7 bases and J by 2 bases, leaving 11 bases between them. The CDR3 region is CASNGWSNTEAFF. The CDR3 coding sequence is TGTGCCAGCAATGGGTGGAGTAACACTGAAGCTTTCTTT.